This TCR beta chain was obtained from a study of cytomegalovirus exposure and HLA in healthy donors. As concerns this clone: Its specificity is not known.

13 Jbeta primers and 60 Vbeta primers were used for the PCR. Measured with immunoSEQ multiplex PCR; TCRdb has only the in-frame clones, and not every one. Its clone listing holds about 54,000 clones. Overall study results and limits: It was taken for granted in presence/absence analyses that sequencing depth across donors was roughly uniform.

Regarding donors, all were healthy bone marrow donors. Germline assignment: CDR1 MDHEN and CDR2 SYDVKM. This CDR3 region has 18 residues. The V gene lost 5 bases and the J gene lost 2 bases, with 25 bases spanning the gap. Sequenced material: PBMCs. The rearrangement links TRBV28 to TRBJ2-7, with a tentative D call TRBD1 (5 bases). This TCR was recovered from a woman aged 40 to 49 in good health and CMV-seronegative. CDR3 bases: TGTGCCAGCAGTCATCTTAGCCCTTCCCGAGACAGTGCCTACGAGCAGTACTTC. Protein product: CASSHLSPSRDSAYEQYF. The entire variable domain, with the rest obtained from reference TRBV28 and TRBJ2-7, is as follows: DVKVTQSSRYLVKRTGEKVFLECVQDMDHENMFWYRQDPGLGLRLIYFSYDVKMKEKGDIPEGYSVSREKKERFSLILESASTNQTSMYLCASSHLSPSRDSAYEQYFGPGTRLTVT.